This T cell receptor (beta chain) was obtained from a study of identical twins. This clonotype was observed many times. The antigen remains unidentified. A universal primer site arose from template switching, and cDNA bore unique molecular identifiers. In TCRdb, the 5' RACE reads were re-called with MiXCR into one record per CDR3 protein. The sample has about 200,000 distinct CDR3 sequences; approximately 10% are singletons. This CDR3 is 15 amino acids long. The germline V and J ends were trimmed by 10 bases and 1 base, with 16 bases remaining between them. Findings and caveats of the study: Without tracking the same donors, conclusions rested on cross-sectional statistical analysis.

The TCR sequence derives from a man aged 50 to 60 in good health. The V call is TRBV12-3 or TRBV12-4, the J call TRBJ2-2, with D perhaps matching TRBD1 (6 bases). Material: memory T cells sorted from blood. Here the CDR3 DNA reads TGTGCCACCGCGTGGGGGCCACAGAACACCGGGGAGCTGTTTTTT. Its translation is CATAWGPQNTGELFF.